The T cell receptor (beta chain) under discussion was sequenced for a study of OX40 agonist ivuxolimab in advanced cancers. This CDR3 has 16 amino acids. V was pared by 5 bases and J by 2 bases, with 16 bases between. The germline CDR1 and CDR2 sequences are LNHDA and SQIVND (reference sequence). TCRdb's table, derived via immunoSEQ multiplex PCR, lists solely in-frame clones and lacks some. Among tens of thousands of clones, roughly 82% were seen once, and the ten largest hold 9% to 15%. The source material was CD4+ or CD8+ T cells sorted from blood, sampled in a trial of the OX40 agonist ivuxolimab. V is TRBV19 and J is TRBJ2-1; D may be TRBD2 (6 bases). The TCR sequence derives from an adult with an advanced solid tumor such as melanoma, head and neck, liver or kidney cancer. CDR3 region: CASSLGLNGPYNEQFF. In nucleotides, the CDR3 is TGTGCCAGTAGTTTGGGACTTAACGGCCCCTACAATGAGCAGTTCTTC. The variable domain in full, completed from reference TRBV19 and TRBJ2-1, reads DGGITQSPKYLFRKEGQNVTLSCEQNLNHDAMYWYRQDPGQGLRLIYYSQIVNDFQKGDIAEGYSVSREKKESFPLTVTSAQKNPTAFYLCASSLGLNGPYNEQFFGPGTRLTVL.